This TCR beta chain stems from a study of blood T cells in healthy people across ages. The CDR3 covers 15 residues. Germline values: CDR1 KGHSH, CDR2 LQKENI. V lost 6 bases and J 5 bases, leaving 17 bases between the germline ends. Combining a sample-barcoded 5' primer with a J-beta primer mix, a second PCR ran for roughly 7 to 11 cycles. TCRdb passed the 5' RACE reads through MiXCR, listing each CDR3 protein once. This table holds 1.5 million to 1.8 million distinct CDR3 sequences, approximately 39% found once. This sequence was found in a woman under 30 in good health. The genes are TRBV18 and TRBJ2-1; D remains ambiguous. The material sequenced was blood. Here the CDR3 reads CASSQGRQNHNEQFF. The CDR3 DNA sequence: TGTGCCAGCTCCCAAGGGCGACAAAACCACAATGAGCAGTTCTTC. The whole variable domain, filled in from reference TRBV18 and TRBJ2-1, reads NAGVMQNPRHLVRRRGQEARLRCSPMKGHSHVYWYRQLPEEGLKFMVYLQKENIIDESGMPKERFSAEFPKEGPSILRIQQVVRGDSAAYFCASSQGRQNHNEQFFGPGTRLTVL.